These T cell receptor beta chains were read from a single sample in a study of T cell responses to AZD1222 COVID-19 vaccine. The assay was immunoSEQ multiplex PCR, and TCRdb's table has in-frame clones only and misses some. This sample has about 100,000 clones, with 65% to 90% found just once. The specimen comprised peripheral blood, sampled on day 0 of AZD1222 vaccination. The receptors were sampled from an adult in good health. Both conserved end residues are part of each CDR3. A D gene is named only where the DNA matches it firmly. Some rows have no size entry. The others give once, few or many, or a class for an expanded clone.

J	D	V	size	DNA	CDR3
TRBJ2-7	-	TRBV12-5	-	TGTGCTAGTGGTTTGGACTCCTACGAGCAGTACTTC	CASGLDSYEQYF
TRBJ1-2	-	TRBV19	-	TGTGCCAGTAGTACGCTTGGGCAGAACTATGGCTACACCTTC	CASSTLGQNYGYTF
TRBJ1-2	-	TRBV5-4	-	TGTGCCAGCAGCTTGGAAAGCTATGGCTACACCTTC	CASSLESYGYTF
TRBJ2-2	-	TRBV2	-	TGTGCCAGCAGTGAAGCGCAGGGCGGGGAGCTGTTTTTT	CASSEAQGGELFF
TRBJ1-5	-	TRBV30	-	TGTGCCTGGAGTGTCTTTCTGGATCAGCCCCAGCATTTT	CAWSVFLDQPQHF
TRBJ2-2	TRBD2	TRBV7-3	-	TGTGCCAGCAGCTTAGATGGGACTAGAGTTAATCCGAACACCGGGGAGCTGTTTTTT	CASSLDGTRVNPNTGELFF
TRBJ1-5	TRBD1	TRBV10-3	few	TGTGCCATCAGTGAGGCAGGGGGCCCGAGAGGTCAGCCCCAGCATTTT	CAISEAGGPRGQPQHF
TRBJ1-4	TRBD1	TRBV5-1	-	TGCGCCAGCAGCCCTGGGACAGGAGATGAAAAACTGTTTTTT	CASSPGTGDEKLFF
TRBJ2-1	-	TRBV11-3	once	TGTGCCAGCAGCTCCCCGGGGTCCTACAATGAGCAGTTCTTC	CASSSPGSYNEQFF
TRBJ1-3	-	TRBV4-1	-	TGCGCCAGCAGCCAAGTGTCGCCTGGAAACACCATATATTTT	CASSQVSPGNTIYF
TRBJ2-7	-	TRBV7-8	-	TGTGCCAGCAGCTACGGGTCGGGAGTGGGGGAGCAGTACTTC	CASSYGSGVGEQYF
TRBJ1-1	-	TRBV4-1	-	TGCGCCAGCAGCCAAAATATGGGGACTGAAGCTTTCTTT	CASSQNMGTEAFF
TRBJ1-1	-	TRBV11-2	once	TGTGCCAGCAGCCCCCTTCTTTATGGGGGGCCAACAAATCAAGCTTTCTTT	CASSPLLYGGPTNQAFF
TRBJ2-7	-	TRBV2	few	TGTGCCAGCACAGAACGGGGGTCCTCCTACGAGCAGTACTTC	CASTERGSSYEQYF
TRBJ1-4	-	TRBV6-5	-	TGTGCCAGCAGGGGCCCCTTCGAAAAACTGTTTTTT	CASRGPFEKLFF
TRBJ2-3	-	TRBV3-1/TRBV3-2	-	TGTGCCAGCAGCCAAGGGCTTAACACAGATACGCAGTATTTT	CASSQGLNTDTQYF
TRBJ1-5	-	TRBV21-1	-	TGTGCCAGCAGAAAAGTCTGGCGGCGTCAGCCCCAGCATTTT	CASRKVWRRQPQHF
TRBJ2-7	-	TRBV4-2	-	TGTGCCAGCAGCTCTGCTGGCGAGCAGTACTTC	CASSSAGEQYF
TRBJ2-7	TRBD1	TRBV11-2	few	TGTGCCAGCAGCACTCACAGGGGAAGGGCCTACGAGCAGTACTTC	CASSTHRGRAYEQYF
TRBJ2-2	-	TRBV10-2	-	TGCGCCAGCAGTGACCCTCTCAGGACAGCCATCACCGGGGAGCTGTTTTTT	CASSDPLRTAITGELFF
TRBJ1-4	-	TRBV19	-	TGTGCCAGTAGTATGGGTGACGGCAGGGTAGGGGAAAAACTGTTTTTT	CASSMGDGRVGEKLFF
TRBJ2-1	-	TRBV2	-	TGTGCCAGCAGACAGGGGAGGGACAATGAGCAGTTCTTC	CASRQGRDNEQFF
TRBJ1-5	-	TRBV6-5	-	TGTGCCAGCAACCCGGGGGGGGGCATCAATCAGCCCCAGCATTTT	CASNPGGGINQPQHF
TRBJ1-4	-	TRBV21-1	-	TGTGCCAGCAGCCAAAACCTGCCGGTGGGTGAAAAACTGTTTTTT	CASSQNLPVGEKLFF
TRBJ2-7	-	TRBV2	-	TGTGCCAGCAGTCGACAGCGCGCTCGCGAGCAGTACTTC	CASSRQRAREQYF
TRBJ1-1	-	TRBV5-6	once	TGTGCCAGCAGCTTGGTCGCGAGAGACACTGAAGCTTTCTTT	CASSLVARDTEAFF
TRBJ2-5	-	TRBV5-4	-	TGTGCCAGCAGCTTGGGCCCGGGTTCGGAAGAGACCCAGTACTTC	CASSLGPGSEETQYF
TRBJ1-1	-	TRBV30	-	TGTGCCTGGACAGGGAAGTGGATGAACACTGAAGCTTTCTTT	CAWTGKWMNTEAFF
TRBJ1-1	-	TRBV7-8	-	TGTGCCAGCAGCGACCCCCTTGGCAGGGCCCCTGAAGCTTTCTTT	CASSDPLGRAPEAFF
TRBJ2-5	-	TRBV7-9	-	TGTGCCAGCAGCTCTACGGAGACCCAGTACTTC	CASSSTETQYF
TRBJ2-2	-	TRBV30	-	TGTGCCTGGAAGTTGGTGGGGGCGAACACCGGGGAGCTGTTTTTT	CAWKLVGANTGELFF
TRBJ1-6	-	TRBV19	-	TGTGCCAGTAGTTCCCTGAGCTCCTATAATTCACCCCTCCACTTT	CASSSLSSYNSPLHF
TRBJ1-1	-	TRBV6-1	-	TGTGCCAGCAGTGAGACCGGATATTTCTCCCGAACTCCTGAAGCTTTCTTT	CASSETGYFSRTPEAFF
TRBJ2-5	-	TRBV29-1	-	TGCAGCGTCCCAGACAGGGCGGGGGAGACCCAGTACTTC	CSVPDRAGETQYF
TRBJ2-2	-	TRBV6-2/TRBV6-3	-	TGTGCCAGCAGTTACGGGGTCGGCTACACCGGGGAGCTGTTTTTT	CASSYGVGYTGELFF
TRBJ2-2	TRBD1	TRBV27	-	TGTGCCAGCAGTTCCGGGACAGCGAACACCGGGGAGCTGTTTTTT	CASSSGTANTGELFF
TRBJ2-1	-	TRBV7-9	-	TGTGCCAGCAGCTTAGAACTCTTTTACAATGAGCAGTTCTTC	CASSLELFYNEQFF
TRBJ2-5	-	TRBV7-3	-	TGTGCCAGCAGCCCGACGGGGCCTGGGGAGACCCAGTACTTC	CASSPTGPGETQYF
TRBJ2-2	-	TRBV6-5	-	TGTGCCAGCAGTCTTACCGGGGAGCTGTTTTTT	CASSLTGELFF